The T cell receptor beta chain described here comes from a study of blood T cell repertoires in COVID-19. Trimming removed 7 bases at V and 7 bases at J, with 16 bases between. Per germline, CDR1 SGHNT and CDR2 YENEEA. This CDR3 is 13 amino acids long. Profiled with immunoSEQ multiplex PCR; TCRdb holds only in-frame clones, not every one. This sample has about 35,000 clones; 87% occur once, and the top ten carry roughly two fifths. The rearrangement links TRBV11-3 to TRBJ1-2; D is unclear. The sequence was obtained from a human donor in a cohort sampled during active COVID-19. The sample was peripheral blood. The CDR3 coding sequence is TGTGCCAGCACGCCGGGGTACCTACCTGGCTACACCTTC. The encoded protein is CASTPGYLPGYTF.